The 4 T cell receptor beta chains below come from one sample, sequenced in a study of blood T cells in healthy people across ages. A sample-barcoded 5' primer and a J-beta primer mix were used in a second PCR of roughly 6 to 12 cycles. A single record per CDR3 protein comes from TCRdb applying MiXCR to the 5' RACE reads. The sample comprises about 1 million distinct CDR3 sequences, about 23% of which are singletons, and 0.65% to 0.75% rests with the top ten. The sample also formed part of further work on T cells of mothers and their children.

The sequencing sample was made of blood. The receptor set was obtained from a girl aged 2-9 years in good health.

This clonotype appeared a single time. The rearrangement uses TRBV5-1 and TRBJ2-1, with a possible D match to TRBD2 (5 bases). Germline V gives CDR1 SGHRS, CDR2 YFSETQ. The V and J ends lost 4 bases and 5 bases respectively, with 22 bases between them. This CDR3 spans 17 amino acids. CDR3 region: CASSVAGLSLIDNEQFF. The CDR3 nucleotides are TGCGCCAGCAGCGTGGCGGGTTTATCGCTTATCGACAATGAGCAGTTCTTC.

This clonotype was observed a few times. The chain recombines TRBV4-1 with TRBJ2-1; perhaps TRBD2 as D (5 bases). The CDR3 is 18 amino acids. Trimming removed 0 bases at V and 2 bases at J, with 17 bases between. CDR1 and CDR2 (germline): MGHRA, YSYEKL. Here the CDR3 DNA reads TGCGCCAGCAGCCAAGAGTTGGGCGGGCGGAGCACCTACAATGAGCAGTTCTTC. Translating gives CASSQELGGRSTYNEQFF.

CDR3 sequence: CASSQESRDGYTF. As DNA, the CDR3 is TGTGCCAGCAGCCAAGAGAGTAGGGATGGCTACACCTTC. V gene TRBV4-2 combines with J gene TRBJ1-2; D call uncertain. From germline, CDR1 is LGHNA and CDR2 YNFKEQ. This CDR3 has 13 residues. The V gene lost 0 bases and the J gene lost 6 bases, with 8 bases spanning the gap.

The CDR3 DNA sequence: TGCAGTGCTAGGGCTCAGGGGGCGGGAGAGACCCAGTACTTC. Its protein product is CSARAQGAGETQYF. V usage is TRBV20-1 and J usage is TRBJ2-5; TRBD1 matches 8 bases. Germline loops: CDR1 DFQATT, CDR2 SNEGSKA (reference sequence). V lost 3 bases, J lost 4 bases, and 7 bases stayed unmatched. This CDR3 is 14 amino acids long.